This entry lists 28 T cell receptor beta chains sequenced from one sample in a study of shared clonotypes between healthy human individuals. CD45RO negativity and positive selection for CCR7 defined naive CD8 cells, a population that excluded terminally differentiated effector memory CD45RA+ cells. Profiling relied on immunoSEQ multiplex PCR, and the TCRdb table lists in-frame clones only, not all of them. Of about 2 million clones listed, about 95% are singletons. Sequencing was performed on naive CD8+ T cells sorted from blood. These receptors were obtained from a man aged 18 to 29 in good health.

This chain links TRBV11-2 with TRBJ2-3; 12 nucleotides align to TRBD2. The CDR3 covers 15 residues. The V gene's germline CDR1 is SGHAT and CDR2 FQNNGV. V lost 6 bases to trimming and J lost 2 bases; unmatched junction nucleotides: 3. The CDR3, as DNA: TGTGCCAGCAGTACTAGCGGGGGGATCACAGATACGCAGTATTTT. It codes for CASSTSGGITDTQYF.

This chain connects TRBV30 to TRBJ1-3; the D gene is possibly TRBD1 (5 bases). Looked up from germline, CDR1 is GTSNPN and CDR2 is SVGIG (reference sequence). The CDR3 consists of 12 residues. The CDR3 DNA is TGTGCTAGGGGCTTCTCTGGAAACACCATATATTTT. This translates into CARGFSGNTIYF.

In the case of this clone: The sample contains more than one DNA sequence encoding this CDR3. The DNA of the CDR3 is TGTGCCAGCACCCCCGGGACTAGCGGTTACAATGAGCAGTTCTTC. It codes for CASTPGTSGYNEQFF. The gene calls are TRBV27 and TRBJ2-1; 11 nucleotides match TRBD2. The germline V gene encodes CDR1 MNHEY and CDR2 SMNVEV (reference sequence). Trimming at V came to 7 bases and at J to 4 bases, leaving 6 bases not matched to a gene. This CDR3 contains 15 residues.

The chain carries TRBV13 and TRBJ1-6; TRBD1 matches 7 bases. This CDR3 has 16 residues. CDR1 and CDR2 (germline): PRHDT, FYEKMQ (reference sequence). The J segment lost 9 bases and the V segment lost 5 bases, leaving 13 bases of the junction unmatched. In DNA, the CDR3 is TGTGCCAGCAGCCCTAGGGGGCAGCCCCTGGGTTCACCCCTCCACTTT. Translating gives CASSPRGQPLGSPLHF. Complete variable domain (other parts from reference TRBV13 and TRBJ1-6): AAGVIQSPRHLIKEKRETATLKCYPIPRHDTVYWYQQGPGQDPQFLISFYEKMQSDKGSIPDRFSAQQFSDYHSELNMSSLELGDSALYFCASSPRGQPLGSPLHFGNGTRLTVT.

The chain employs TRBV7-9 and TRBJ2-1, with 13 bases lining up with TRBD2. The CDR3 is made up of 16 amino acids. Trimming cost V 5 bases and J 4 bases; bases outside gene matches: 5. The germline V gene encodes CDR1 SEHNR and CDR2 FQNEAQ (reference sequence). The CDR3 DNA reads as TGTGCCAGCAGCCCGGGACTAGCGGGGACTTACAATGAGCAGTTCTTC. Translated: CASSPGLAGTYNEQFF.

The J gene is TRBJ1-1, the V gene TRBV9, with D perhaps matching TRBD1 (6 bases). Trimming removed 4 bases at V and 0 bases at J, with 13 bases between. The CDR3 length is 15 residues. From germline, CDR1 is SGDLS and CDR2 YYNGEE. The CDR3 is CASSTLQGMNTEAFF. The CDR3 DNA follows: TGTGCCAGCAGCACCCTACAGGGAATGAACACTGAAGCTTTCTTT.

This clone is a singleton in its sample. Other DNA variants within this sample encode the same CDR3. The gene calls are TRBV10-1 and TRBJ2-7; no clear D gene. Trimming took off 0 bases at V and 0 bases at J, with 3 bases between the two ends. The CDR3 is 13 residues long. The V gene's germline CDR1 is WNHNN and CDR2 SYGVQD (reference sequence). The CDR3 DNA reads TGCGCCAGCAGTGAGTCGACCTCCTACGAGCAGTACTTC. Its translation: CASSESTSYEQYF.

The chain couples TRBV6-1 to TRBJ1-2; a weak D match, TRBD1 (5 bases). This CDR3 is 16 amino acids long. V lost 1 base and J lost 5, with 17 bases in between. Per the germline V gene, CDR1 is MNHNS and CDR2 is SASEGT. The DNA of the CDR3 is TGTGCCAGCAGTGAAGGTGTCGGGGGTCCCGAATATGGCTACACCTTC. This translates into CASSEGVGGPEYGYTF.

The V call is TRBV29-1, the J call TRBJ2-1; 7 nucleotides line up with TRBD2. The CDR3 sequence is 13 residues long. Germline V gene sequence: CDR1 SQVTM, CDR2 ANQGSEA. The CDR3 bases are TGCAGTGCCGACAGCGGGGCTAACAATGAGCAGTTCTTC. It encodes CSADSGANNEQFF.

This chain links TRBV5-8 with TRBJ1-1, with a weak D call TRBD1 (5 bases). V lost 1 base, J lost 5 bases, and 12 bases lay in between. The CDR3 has 14 amino acids. The germline gives CDR1 SGHTS, CDR2 YDEGEE. The CDR3 bases are TGTGCCAGCAGCTTGCCGTCGGGGGTAACTGAAGCTTTCTTT. Translated, it gives CASSLPSGVTEAFF.

The genes are TRBV9 and TRBJ2-1; TRBD2 aligns across 8 bases. CDR1 and CDR2 (germline): SGDLS, YYNGEE. Losses at the gene ends were 3 bases for V and 7 bases for J; bases not matched to a gene: 3. This CDR3 spans 13 amino acids. The CDR3 region is CASSDGTSNEQFF. The CDR3 coding sequence is TGTGCCAGCAGCGACGGGACTAGTAATGAGCAGTTCTTC.

As regards this clone: Other DNA sequences of this sample code for an identical CDR3. The rearrangement joins TRBV7-6 to TRBJ2-7, with 7 bases fitting TRBD1. The V gene's germline CDR1 is SGHVS and CDR2 FNYEAQ. The CDR3 spans 14 residues. V lost 3 bases to trimming and J lost 2 bases; unmatched junction nucleotides: 4. DNA for the CDR3: TGTGCCAGCAGCTTGGGGCAGGGGGCCTACGAGCAGTACTTC. Its protein is CASSLGQGAYEQYF.

The rearrangement uses TRBV7-9 and TRBJ1-2; D gene unclear. The CDR3 extends over 15 amino acids. The germline CDR1 and CDR2 sequences are SEHNR and FQNEAQ (reference sequence). V lost 2 bases and J 0 bases, leaving 10 bases between the germline ends. The CDR3 DNA follows: TGTGCCAGCAGCTTATCCAGCCCCGCTAACTATGGCTACACCTTC. Protein sequence: CASSLSSPANYGYTF.

The rearrangement joins TRBV15 to TRBJ1-2, with D possibly being TRBD1 (5 bases). This CDR3 has 15 residues. Between the trimmed V and J ends, which lost 3 bases and 2 bases, there was a span of 13 bases. Germline V lookup: CDR1 LNHNV, CDR2 YYDKDF (reference sequence). The DNA for the CDR3 is TGTGCCACCAGCAGCCGGGGGGTACAGAACTATGGCTACACCTTC. This encodes CATSSRGVQNYGYTF.

With respect to this clone: Other nucleotide sequences from this sample produce the same CDR3. The V call is TRBV11-2, the J call TRBJ2-3; 7 bases align to TRBD2. CDR1 SGHAT and CDR2 FQNNGV come from the germline V gene. V was pared by 0 bases and J by 6 bases, with 0 bases of the junction left unmatched. The CDR3 is 13 amino acids. CDR3 in amino acids: CASSLDGRDTQYF. The CDR3, as DNA: TGTGCCAGCAGCTTAGACGGGAGGGATACGCAGTATTTT.

The J gene is TRBJ1-2, the V gene TRBV25-1; TRBD1 might be the D (5 bases). This CDR3 has 11 amino acids. Trimming removed 3 bases from V and 8 bases from J, with 7 bases in between. The germline V gene encodes CDR1 MGHDK and CDR2 SYGVNS. The CDR3: CASSERGGYTF. The CDR3 coding sequence is TGTGCCAGCAGTGAGAGGGGCGGCTACACCTTC.

Only a few counts were recorded for this clone. The chain couples TRBV7-3 to TRBJ2-4; a possible D gene is TRBD1 (6 bases). Germline assignment: CDR1 SGHTA and CDR2 FQGTGA. The V and J ends lost 5 bases and 0 bases respectively, with 11 bases between them. This CDR3 region has 15 residues. The CDR3 nucleotides read TGTGCCAGCAGCCCACTAGGGGGAGCCAAAAACATTCAGTACTTC. It codes for CASSPLGGAKNIQYF.

The chain has TRBV19 and TRBJ2-7; D ambiguous. Germline values: CDR1 LNHDA, CDR2 SQIVND (reference sequence). V was cut by 5 bases and J by 3 bases, with 11 bases left in between. This CDR3 has 13 residues. CDR3 sequence: CASSYNTGYEQYF. CDR3 DNA sequence: TGTGCCAGTAGTTACAACACGGGCTACGAGCAGTACTTC.

V gene TRBV9 combines with J gene TRBJ2-7; D is possibly TRBD1 (6 bases). Germline CDR1 and CDR2: SGDLS and YYNGEE. There are 13 residues in the CDR3. The V end was cut by 0 bases, the J end by 6 bases, with 10 bases between. CDR3 in amino acids: CASSVDGGPEQYF. The CDR3 nucleotides are TGTGCCAGCAGCGTAGATGGGGGCCCCGAGCAGTACTTC.

Points on this clone: Other DNA sequences in the sample encode the same CDR3. The J gene is TRBJ2-7, the V gene TRBV15, with 9 bases fitting TRBD2. V shed 0 bases, J shed 5 bases, and the junction held 5 bases outside the gene matches. There are 15 residues in the CDR3. CDR1 LNHNV and CDR2 YYDKDF come from the germline V gene (reference sequence). The CDR3: CATSRDRGLANEQYF. DNA of the CDR3: TGTGCCACCAGCAGAGATAGGGGACTAGCTAACGAGCAGTACTTC.

V and J are TRBV5-6 and TRBJ2-5; D is unresolved. Deletions cut 1 base from V and 2 bases from J, with 15 bases between. CDR1 and CDR2 from the germline V gene are SGHDT and YYEEEE. The CDR3 is 16 amino acids. Here the CDR3 reads CASSLRSRHFQETQYF. For the CDR3, the DNA is TGTGCCAGCAGCTTGCGGTCCCGACACTTTCAAGAGACCCAGTACTTC.

The chain employs TRBV7-9 and TRBJ2-5; TRBD2 aligns across 12 bases. The CDR3 runs to 15 residues. Trimming removed 3 bases from V and 4 bases from J; junction bases left unmatched: 3. Germline loops: CDR1 SEHNR, CDR2 FQNEAQ (reference sequence). The CDR3 protein is CASSLTSGSGETQYF. In nucleotides, the CDR3 is TGTGCCAGCAGCTTGACTAGCGGGAGTGGAGAGACCCAGTACTTC.

This chain uses TRBV28 with TRBJ1-4, with no clear D. Germline assignment: CDR1 MDHEN and CDR2 SYDVKM. V was clipped by 5 bases and J by 7 bases, with 14 bases between them. This CDR3 comprises 14 residues. CDR3 protein: CASSLDEFREKLFF. For the CDR3, the DNA is TGTGCCAGCAGTCTAGATGAGTTTCGTGAAAAACTGTTTTTT.

Only a few counts were recorded for this clone. The chain carries TRBV7-9 and TRBJ2-5, with 11 bases fitting TRBD1. CDR3 length equals 15 residues. Looked up from germline, CDR1 is SEHNR and CDR2 is FQNEAQ (reference sequence). V was pared by 5 bases and J by 5 bases, with 7 bases of the junction left unmatched. CDR3: CASSEFGTGGETQYF. Written as DNA, the CDR3 is TGTGCCAGCAGCGAATTCGGGACAGGGGGGGAGACCCAGTACTTC.

The chain links TRBV28 to TRBJ2-7; 8 bases are a match to TRBD2. The V gene end was trimmed by 10 bases and the J gene end by 0 bases; junction bases not matched to a gene: 8. This CDR3 has 14 amino acids. CDR1 is MDHEN and CDR2 is SYDVKM in the germline V gene. As DNA, the CDR3 is TGTGCCATCGACTCCGGGACTAGCTCCTACGAGCAGTACTTC. As protein: CAIDSGTSSYEQYF.

The rearrangement uses TRBV27 and TRBJ2-7; D might be TRBD1 or TRBD2, each matching 5 bases. In germline, CDR1 is MNHEY, CDR2 SMNVEV (reference sequence). The CDR3 loop spans 14 amino acids. Trimming removed 6 bases at V and 4 bases at J, with 16 bases between. This CDR3 is CASSLTRWGYEQYF. CDR3 nucleotide sequence: TGTGCCAGCAGCCTCACGAGGTGGGGGTACGAGCAGTACTTC.

This clone appeared once. The chain employs TRBV4-1 and TRBJ2-3; 10 positions match TRBD2. J gave up 3 bases and V 4 bases, and 1 base lay outside the gene matches. Looked up from germline, CDR1 is MGHRA and CDR2 is YSYEKL. The CDR3 length is 14 residues. CDR3 bases: TGCGCCAGCAGCCTGACTAGCGGGACAGATACGCAGTATTTT. Its protein product is CASSLTSGTDTQYF.

This chain uses TRBV30 with TRBJ1-5; D possibly corresponds to TRBD1 (5 bases). Germline CDR1 reads GTSNPN; CDR2 reads SVGIG (reference sequence). The CDR3 sequence is 15 residues long. The V end was cut by 3 bases, the J end by 5 bases, with 17 bases between. The CDR3 DNA follows: TGTGCCTGGAGGTCAACGGGGAGGGGTCATCAGCCCCAGCATTTT. As protein: CAWRSTGRGHQPQHF.